These 31 T cell receptor beta chains were all obtained from the same sample, sequenced in a study of CD8+CD57+ T cells in acquired aplastic anemia. Genomic DNA served as template for TCR beta VDJ and CDR3 profiling. A single record per CDR3 protein comes from TCRdb applying MiXCR to the reads. The table includes about 190,000 distinct CDR3 sequences, nearly 50% detected once. In patients chosen for sequencing, flow cytometry had shown CD8+CD57+ cell expansion. The sequencing input was sorted CD4+, CD8+, or CD8+CD57+ T cells (not recorded which) from PBMCs. Source of these receptors: a human donor with aplastic anemia.

Many counts were recorded for this clonotype. V is TRBV20-1 and J is TRBJ2-1; the match to TRBD2 covers 10 bases. The CDR3 totals 16 residues. From germline, CDR1 is DFQATT and CDR2 SNEGSKA (reference sequence). After removal of 0 bases from V and 8 bases from J, the junction contained 10 bases not matched to a gene. The CDR3 sequence is CSARDRLAGARDEQFF. CDR3 nucleotide sequence: TGCAGTGCTAGAGATCGGCTAGCGGGGGCCAGAGATGAGCAGTTCTTC.

J is TRBJ2-7 and V is TRBV9, with D possibly being TRBD1 (5 bases). This CDR3 region has 12 residues. Germline-derived CDR1 and CDR2 are SGDLS and YYNGEE. V lost 0 bases and J 6 bases, leaving 7 bases between the germline ends. As DNA, the CDR3 is TGTGCCAGCAGCGTAGAAAGGGGCGAGCAGTACTTC. Translating gives CASSVERGEQYF.

This clonotype showed up many times. The chain employs TRBV5-1 and TRBJ2-7, with a possible D match to TRBD2 (5 bases). V was pared by 1 base and J by 3 bases, with 17 bases between. The CDR3 covers 16 residues. Germline CDR1 reads SGHRS; CDR2 reads YFSETQ. The DNA of the CDR3 is TGCGCCAGCAGCTTGACGGGCGCAAGAGAGGGCTACGAGCAGTACTTC. It is translated as CASSLTGAREGYEQYF.

At least ten counts were recorded for this clonotype. The DNA is omitted, as the CDR3 cannot be located on it reliably, and the CDR3 follows TCRdb's listing. The CDR3 region is CASSLGVGRGSDTF. This rearrangement joins TRBV11-2 to TRBJ1-2; TRBD1 is the table's D call, not checked against the DNA. CDR1 and CDR2 (germline): SGHAT, FQNNGV. The CDR3 spans 14 residues, counting both ends.

This clonotype has a count of ten or more. The J gene is TRBJ2-7, the V gene TRBV20-1, with 9 bases matching TRBD2. Germline loops: CDR1 DFQATT, CDR2 SNEGSKA (reference sequence). With 0 bases clipped from V and 2 bases from J, the junction kept 11 bases outside the gene matches. The CDR3 totals 17 residues. CDR3 region: CSAREGRGTSLTYEQYF. CDR3 bases: TGCAGTGCTAGAGAGGGGAGGGGGACTAGCTTGACCTACGAGCAGTACTTC.

This chain connects TRBV10-3 to TRBJ2-5, with 9 bases identical to TRBD1. V was pared by 6 bases and J by 2 bases, with 7 bases of the junction left unmatched. Germline values: CDR1 ENHRY, CDR2 SYGVKD. This CDR3 is built from 15 residues. The CDR3 loop is CAISTGGGRQETQYF. In DNA form, the CDR3 reads TGTGCCATCAGCACAGGGGGCGGTAGACAAGAGACCCAGTACTTC.

This clonotype came up many times. The chain links TRBV6-5 to TRBJ2-5, with 10 bases fitting TRBD1. Trimming at V came to 0 bases and at J to 4 bases, leaving 2 bases not matched to a gene. The CDR3 consists of 15 residues. Germline assignment: CDR1 MNHEY and CDR2 SVGAGI. CDR3 coding DNA: TGTGCCAGCAGTTACTCATGGACAGGGGGAGAGACCCAGTACTTC. Translating gives CASSYSWTGGETQYF.

With regard to this clonotype: An end of the junction does not agree with germline; a read error may underlie this. The V call is TRBV6-2 or TRBV6-3, the J call TRBJ1-5; D is unclear. Per germline, CDR1 MNHEY and CDR2 SVGEGT. The length of the CDR3 is 12 residues. The CDR3 sequence: CASSVHDQPQHF. CDR3 DNA: TGTGCCAGCAGTGTCCACGATCAGCCCCAGCATTTC.

This clonotype occurred many times. This chain uses TRBV14 with TRBJ2-7; 12 positions agree with TRBD2. The CDR3 is 15 residues long. Germline V CDR1 and CDR2: SGHDN, FVKESK. Trimming at V came to 4 bases and at J to 4 bases, leaving 5 bases not matched to a gene. The CDR3 nucleotides read TGTGCCAGCAGCCGACTAGCGGGAGTTAGTTACGAGCAGTACTTC. Translation: CASSRLAGVSYEQYF.

This clonotype came up once. The chain recombines TRBV2 with TRBJ1-3; no clear D. The germline V gene encodes CDR1 SNHLY and CDR2 FYNNEI. The CDR3 spans 15 residues. The V end was cut by 3 bases, the J end by 0 bases, with 9 bases between. The DNA for the CDR3 is TGTGCCAGCAGTGACTCCCGTGGCTCTGGAAACACCATATATTTT. Its translation is CASSDSRGSGNTIYF.

This clonotype was recorded at least ten times. The chain combines TRBV6-2 or TRBV6-3 with TRBJ2-7; 7 positions match TRBD2. Trimming cost V 6 bases and J 2 bases; bases outside gene matches: 7. Germline CDR1 reads MNHEY; CDR2 reads SVGEGT. CDR3 size: 14 residues. DNA of the CDR3: TGTGCCAGCAGCTTGACCGGGACTACCTACGAGCAGTACTTC. Residues: CASSLTGTTYEQYF.

The chain has TRBV10-3 and TRBJ2-3; possibly TRBD1 for D (5 bases). The CDR3 loop spans 13 amino acids. The germline V and J ends were trimmed by 8 bases and 2 bases, with 11 bases remaining between them. Germline lookup yields CDR1 ENHRY and CDR2 SYGVKD. The CDR3 coding sequence is TGTGCCATCCAGGGTGGATCCACAGATACGCAGTATTTT. Protein product: CAIQGGSTDTQYF.

Only a few counts were recorded for this clonotype. The chain recombines TRBV9 with TRBJ2-1; D is ambiguous. CDR3 length: 15 amino acids. Per germline, CDR1 SGDLS and CDR2 YYNGEE. V was clipped by 0 bases and J by 0 bases, with 7 bases between them. This CDR3 is CASSVGTSSYNEQFF. CDR3 DNA: TGTGCCAGCAGCGTAGGTACCAGCTCCTACAATGAGCAGTTCTTC. The full variable domain, completed using reference TRBV9 and TRBJ2-1, is DSGVTQTPKHLITATGQRVTLRCSPRSGDLSVYWYQQSLDQGLQFLIQYYNGEERAKGNILERFSAQQFPDLHSELNLSSLELGDSALYFCASSVGTSSYNEQFFGPGTRLTVL.

The gene calls are TRBV11-1 and TRBJ2-7, with TRBD1 matching over 8 bases. Germline-derived CDR1 and CDR2 are SGHAT and FQDESV (reference sequence). After removal of 5 bases from V and 2 bases from J, the junction contained 14 bases not matched to a gene. The CDR3 consists of 17 residues. Written as DNA, the CDR3 is TGTGCCAGCAGCGAACCAGGGGGCGGGACTCAAACCTACGAGCAGTACTTC. Translation gives CASSEPGGGTQTYEQYF.

Only a few counts were recorded for this clonotype. The V call is TRBV24-1, the J call TRBJ2-7, with TRBD1 identical over 8 bases. Trimming removed 4 bases from V and 6 bases from J; junction bases left unmatched: 4. CDR3 length: 13 amino acids. Germline CDR1 reads KGHDR; CDR2 reads SFDVKD. CDR3 nucleotide sequence: TGTGCCACCAGTGAACCAGGGGGCTTCGAGCAGTACTTC. This codes for CATSEPGGFEQYF.

This clonotype has a single count. The rearrangement links TRBV6-4 to TRBJ2-3; D is uncertain. The CDR3 sequence is 13 residues long. The germline V gene has CDR1 MRHNA and CDR2 SNTAGT. V was trimmed by 2 bases and J by 4 bases, leaving 7 bases between them. The CDR3 DNA reads as TGTGCCAGCAGTGACAAGGGTTCAGATACGCAGTATTTT. Translation: CASSDKGSDTQYF.

The genes are TRBV29-1 and TRBJ1-1, with D tentatively TRBD1 (6 bases). This CDR3 has 13 amino acids. Trimming shortened V by 4 bases and J by 6 bases, and 15 bases separated the two germline ends. Germline CDR1 SQVTM, CDR2 ANQGSEA. CDR3 loop: CSVAGTLLAEAFF. DNA of the CDR3: TGCAGCGTTGCGGGGACACTCCTCGCTGAAGCTTTCTTT.

This clonotype was counted only a few times. J is TRBJ1-1 and V is TRBV7-8; D is unclear. Germline values: CDR1 SGHVS, CDR2 FQNEAQ. The CDR3 length is 11 residues. Trimming shortened V by 1 base and J by 11 bases, and 8 bases separated the two germline ends. CDR3 nucleotide sequence: TGTGCCAGCAGCTTAGGCCAGGCGGCTTTCTTT. This gives the protein CASSLGQAAFF.

The CDR3 spells CSARLGDTEAFF. CDR3 nucleotides: TGCAGTGCTAGACTAGGGGACACTGAAGCTTTCTTT. This chain links TRBV20-1 with TRBJ1-1; perhaps TRBD1 as D (5 bases). The CDR3 spans 12 residues. V dropped 2 bases and J dropped 3 bases, with 7 bases sitting between them. Germline V CDR1 and CDR2: DFQATT, SNEGSKA (reference sequence).

The chain recombines TRBV29-1 with TRBJ2-7, with 7 bases aligning to TRBD1. The germline V gene has CDR1 SQVTM and CDR2 ANQGSEA. With 7 bases clipped from V and 3 bases from J, the junction kept 6 bases outside the gene matches. The CDR3 has 12 residues. In DNA form, the CDR3 reads TGCAGCGCCTCGGGACAGCGCTACGAGCAGTACTTC. Protein sequence: CSASGQRYEQYF.

The chain combines TRBV19 with TRBJ1-5; D gene uncertain. The CDR3 spans 14 residues. The germline V gene encodes CDR1 LNHDA and CDR2 SQIVND (reference sequence). Trimming took off 3 bases at V and 0 bases at J, with 6 bases between the two ends. Here the CDR3 reads CASSMVDSNQPQHF. The CDR3 DNA reads TGTGCCAGTAGTATGGTGGATAGCAATCAGCCCCAGCATTTT. Full variable domain (remainder filled in from reference TRBV19 and TRBJ1-5): DGGITQSPKYLFRKEGQNVTLSCEQNLNHDAMYWYRQDPGQGLRLIYYSQIVNDFQKGDIAEGYSVSREKKESFPLTVTSAQKNPTAFYLCASSMVDSNQPQHFGDGTRLSIL.

Of note for this clonotype: Sequence at one end of the junction differs from germline and may be a read error. V is TRBV2 and J is TRBJ1-4; D is perhaps TRBD1 (5 bases). Germline V gene lookup returns CDR1 SNHLY and CDR2 FYNNEI. CDR3 length: 15 residues. This CDR3 is CASSAGAGANEKLFF. DNA for the CDR3: TGTGCCAGTTCCGCAGGTGCCGGGGCTAACGAAAAACTGTTTTTT.

For the CDR3, the DNA is TGCGCCAGCAGCCAAGGCCTCTATCAGGGGAACCCAGATACGCAGTATTTT. Protein: CASSQGLYQGNPDTQYF. The chain carries TRBV4-3 and TRBJ2-3; weak D call: TRBD1 (6 bases). The CDR3 spans 17 residues. Germline-derived CDR1 and CDR2 are LGHNA and YSLEER. The V and J ends lost 1 base and 4 bases respectively, with 18 bases between them.

In this sample, this clonotype turned up many times. J is TRBJ1-1 and V is TRBV15, with D unresolved. The CDR3 covers 17 residues. Trimming stripped 1 base from V and 0 bases from J, with 15 bases between. Germline V gene sequence: CDR1 LNHNV, CDR2 YYDKDF (reference sequence). CDR3 coding DNA: TGTGCCACCAGCAGAGTCGGGTGGTTCGGAATGAACACTGAAGCTTTCTTT. It encodes CATSRVGWFGMNTEAFF.

This clonotype was picked up a small number of times. The chain carries TRBV24-1 and TRBJ1-5; 7 nucleotides agree with TRBD1. Germline V gene sequence: CDR1 KGHDR, CDR2 SFDVKD. The CDR3 is 16 amino acids. V shed 4 bases, J shed 2 bases, and the junction held 7 bases outside the gene matches. CDR3 region: CATSDRTGIGNQPQHF. The DNA for the CDR3 is TGTGCCACCAGTGACCGGACAGGCATAGGCAATCAGCCCCAGCATTTT.

As for this clonotype: A much larger clone differs by one base, so this may be a read error. The V and J genes are TRBV27 and TRBJ1-6, with D possibly TRBD1 on 5 matching bases. CDR1 MNHEY and CDR2 SMNVEV come from the germline V gene (reference sequence). The CDR3 extends over 16 amino acids. CDR3 DNA: TGTACCAGCAGTCCCCGGCAGGGCTCCTATAATTCACCCCTCCACTTT. Translation: CTSSPRQGSYNSPLHF.

This clonotype appeared a few times. V and J are TRBV19 and TRBJ2-7; possibly TRBD1 for D (5 bases). This CDR3 is 14 amino acids long. V dropped 7 bases and J dropped 3 bases, with 16 bases sitting between them. CDR1 LNHDA and CDR2 SQIVND come from the germline V gene (reference sequence). As DNA, the CDR3 is TGTGCCAGTACCCCAGGGCAGAACCTCTACGAGCAGTACTTC. As protein: CASTPGQNLYEQYF.

CDR3: CASTRDRASNYGYTF. CDR3 sequence (DNA): TGTGCCAGCACCAGGGACAGGGCTTCTAACTATGGCTACACCTTC. This rearrangement joins TRBV2 to TRBJ1-2; 9 bases fit TRBD1. Germline values: CDR1 SNHLY, CDR2 FYNNEI. V lost 7 bases, J lost 0 bases, and 6 bases stayed unmatched. CDR3 length: 15 amino acids.

This chain connects TRBV24-1 to TRBJ2-5, with TRBD2 matching 8 bases. This CDR3 has 13 amino acids. V lost 8 bases to trimming and J lost 4 bases; unmatched junction nucleotides: 5. Germline V gene sequence: CDR1 KGHDR, CDR2 SFDVKD. In DNA, the CDR3 is TGTGCCACCAACTTCCTAGCGGGAGAGACCCAGTACTTC. Translating it yields CATNFLAGETQYF.

The gene calls are TRBV11-2 and TRBJ1-1; D may be TRBD1 (5 bases). V was shortened by 0 bases and J by 4 bases, with 12 bases between the two germline ends. Germline V gene data show CDR1 as SGHAT and CDR2 as FQNNGV. The CDR3 spans 15 residues. The CDR3 DNA follows: TGTGCCAGCAGCTTAGAGGCAGGGAGGAGCACTGAAGCTTTCTTT. Translation gives CASSLEAGRSTEAFF. The full variable domain, in which reference TRBV11-2 and TRBJ1-1 provide the parts outside the CDR3, is EAGVAQSPRYKIIEKRQSVAFWCNPISGHATLYWYQQILGQGPKLLIQFQNNGVVDDSQLPKDRFSAERLKGVDSTLKIQPAKLEDSAVYLCASSLEAGRSTEAFFGQGTRLTVV.

Ten or more counts support this clonotype. V usage is TRBV6-5 and J usage is TRBJ2-1; D is perhaps TRBD2 (5 bases). The V end was cut by 2 bases, the J end by 0 bases, with 8 bases between. CDR1 is MNHEY, CDR2 SVGAGI, per germline. This CDR3 comprises 15 residues. The CDR3 is CASSYGADSYNEQFF. CDR3 nucleotides: TGTGCCAGCAGTTACGGAGCGGACTCCTACAATGAGCAGTTCTTC.